This T cell receptor (beta chain) was captured by sequencing in a study of T cell responses to AZD1222 COVID-19 vaccine. General study results and limits: The breadth and depth of Spike-specific TCRs increased once two AZD1222 doses had been given. Repertoires were collected only later (after the peak T cell response had occurred). Dominant CD4 TCR responses targeted spike regions 160-218 and 743-854. Unmutated regions of variants are reportedly targeted by nearly half of spike-specific TCRs.

V was shortened by 1 base and J by 2 bases, with 9 bases between the two germline ends. Germline V gene lookup returns CDR1 SGHRS and CDR2 YFSETQ. CDR3 length equals 15 residues. Sequencing used immunoSEQ multiplex PCR; TCRdb keeps in-frame clones, though not all of them. This table holds about 120,000 clones, around 87% found once. Regarding this clone: Its specificity is unknown.

The J gene is TRBJ1-4, the V gene TRBV5-1; D is undetermined. The source of this sequence is an adult in good health. Sequenced material: peripheral blood, taken on day 0 of AZD1222 vaccination. This chain's CDR3 is CASSLIEATNEKLFF. The CDR3 coding sequence is TGCGCCAGCAGCTTGATTGAAGCCACTAATGAAAAACTGTTTTTT. The full variable domain, in which reference TRBV5-1 and TRBJ1-4 provide the parts outside the CDR3, is KAGVTQTPRYLIKTRGQQVTLSCSPISGHRSVSWYQQTPGQGLQFLFEYFSETQRNKGNFPGRFSGRQFSNSRSEMNVSTLELGDSALYLCASSLIEATNEKLFFGSGTQLSVL.